The 32 T cell receptor beta chains listed next were all sequenced from one sample in a study of control samples from healthy donors and cancer patients. Measured with immunoSEQ multiplex PCR; TCRdb has only the in-frame clones, and not every one. The table lists tens of thousands of clones, around 93% of them singletons. Material for sequencing was blood. These receptors were obtained from a woman aged 25 to 39 in good health.

The V and J genes are TRBV20-1 and TRBJ1-2, with D uncertain. The germline CDR1 and CDR2 sequences are DFQATT and SNEGSKA (reference sequence). CDR3 length: 13 residues. Trimming took 3 bases from V and 7 from J, leaving 15 bases between them. The CDR3 DNA reads as TGCAGTGCTAGTCGACAATTCTTTCCTGGCTACACCTTC. It yields the protein CSASRQFFPGYTF.

This chain links TRBV3-1 (or the pseudogene TRBV3-2) with TRBJ1-6, with D hard to call. V was trimmed by 5 bases and J by 7 bases, leaving 12 bases between them. Germline CDR1 reads LGHDT; CDR2 reads YNNKEL (reference sequence). The CDR3 is 14 residues long. CDR3 bases: TGTGCCAGCAGCTCCCTAGAGACCAATTCACCCCTCCACTTT. This encodes CASSSLETNSPLHF.

This chain connects TRBV10-3 to TRBJ1-4; D is ambiguous. Between the trimmed V and J ends, which lost 4 bases and 3 bases, there was a span of 6 bases. The CDR3 runs 13 residues. Germline loops: CDR1 ENHRY, CDR2 SYGVKD. This CDR3 is CAISAGANEKLFF. The CDR3 DNA follows: TGTGCCATCAGTGCAGGAGCTAATGAAAAACTGTTTTTT.

In nucleotides, the CDR3 is TGTGCCAGCAGCCCCGGGGTTTATGAAAAACTGTTTTTT. The encoded protein is CASSPGVYEKLFF. This chain uses TRBV9 with TRBJ1-4; D not certain. V lost 4 bases, J lost 6 bases, and 10 bases lay in between. CDR1 and CDR2 from the germline V gene are SGDLS and YYNGEE. CDR3 length equals 13 residues.

V gene TRBV12-5 combines with J gene TRBJ2-2; D is unclear. Trimming took 1 base from V and 4 from J, leaving 7 bases between them. In germline, CDR1 is LGHNT, CDR2 FRNRAP. The CDR3 consists of 14 residues. CDR3 region: CASGLEASTGELFF. The CDR3 nucleotides are TGTGCTAGTGGTTTGGAAGCGAGCACCGGGGAGCTGTTTTTT.

The chain is built from TRBV11-2 and TRBJ1-4; D gene uncertain. This CDR3 has 14 amino acids. Germline V gene lookup returns CDR1 SGHAT and CDR2 FQNNGV. V lost 5 bases, J lost 2 bases, and 9 bases lay in between. This chain's CDR3 is CASSRVPTNEKLFF. CDR3 DNA: TGTGCCAGCAGCAGGGTTCCTACTAATGAAAAACTGTTTTTT.

The rearrangement joins TRBV5-4 to TRBJ2-1, with 9 bases fitting TRBD1. The germline V gene has CDR1 SGHNT and CDR2 YYREEE (reference sequence). The CDR3 is made up of 15 amino acids. V shed 3 bases and J 4 bases; nucleotides not matched to a gene: 5. The CDR3 DNA is TGTGCCAGCAGCTCGGGACAGGGACCTTACAATGAGCAGTTCTTC. It codes for CASSSGQGPYNEQFF.

The chain recombines TRBV15 with TRBJ2-1, with D perhaps matching TRBD1 (5 bases). The V end was cut by 0 bases, the J end by 4 bases, with 10 bases between. In germline, CDR1 is LNHNV, CDR2 YYDKDF (reference sequence). This CDR3 is 15 amino acids long. CDR3 coding DNA: TGTGCCACCAGCAGAGATCTTGGACAATACAATGAGCAGTTCTTC. Translated: CATSRDLGQYNEQFF.

Turning to this clone: The germline gene is not matched at one end of the junction; a read error may be the cause. The chain is built from TRBV5-1 and TRBJ2-1; D might be TRBD1 (6 bases). The CDR3 is 17 residues long. Germline V gene sequence: CDR1 SGHRS, CDR2 YFSETQ. In DNA, the CDR3 is TGCGCCAGCAGCTTAGGTCACAGGGACGTAAAGGTCAATGAGCAGCTCTTC. Translating it yields CASSLGHRDVKVNEQLF.

V is TRBV5-4 and J is TRBJ1-2; 7 nucleotides match TRBD1. The junction had 4 bases not matched to a gene; V was cut back by 0 bases and J by 8 bases. Germline-derived CDR1 and CDR2 are SGHNT and YYREEE (reference sequence). The CDR3 loop spans 13 amino acids. The CDR3 is CASSLDRGSGYTF. The CDR3 DNA reads TGTGCCAGCAGCTTGGACAGGGGTTCCGGCTACACCTTC.

This clone was seen once. This chain connects TRBV24-1 to TRBJ1-1, with a weak D call TRBD1 (6 bases). The V gene lost 7 bases and the J gene lost 0 bases, with 8 bases spanning the gap. In germline, CDR1 is KGHDR, CDR2 SFDVKD. The CDR3 sequence is 13 residues long. The CDR3 nucleotides read TGTGCCACCAGGAAGGGGGTGAACACTGAAGCTTTCTTT. Residues: CATRKGVNTEAFF.

The chain joins TRBV10-1 to TRBJ2-2; unclear D gene. The V gene lost 7 bases and the J gene lost 5 bases, with 8 bases spanning the gap. Per the germline V gene, CDR1 is WNHNN and CDR2 is SYGVQD (reference sequence). CDR3 length: 12 amino acids. The chain's CDR3 is CASIDDTGELFF. Here the CDR3 DNA reads TGCGCCAGCATAGACGATACCGGGGAGCTGTTTTTT.

This clone came up once. Here the CDR3 DNA reads TGTGCCAGCAGTTCTTTTGGGCAGGGGGCAGGTCAGCCCCAGCATTTT. Translation gives CASSSFGQGAGQPQHF. J is TRBJ1-5 and V is TRBV6-2 or TRBV6-3, with 8 bases aligning to TRBD1. The CDR3 loop spans 16 amino acids. V shed 4 bases, J shed 6 bases, and the junction held 11 bases outside the gene matches. The germline V gene encodes CDR1 MNHEY and CDR2 SVGEGT.

The V and J genes are TRBV2 and TRBJ1-1; D remains ambiguous. Trimming stripped 4 bases from V and 9 bases from J, with 9 bases between. The CDR3 sequence is 11 residues long. Looked up from germline, CDR1 is SNHLY and CDR2 is FYNNEI. The DNA of the CDR3 is TGTGCCAGCAGTGGACAACTCCAAGCTTTCTTT. It specifies CASSGQLQAFF. The full variable domain, completed using reference TRBV2 and TRBJ1-1, is EPEVTQTPSHQVTQMGQEVILRCVPISNHLYFYWYRQILGQKVEFLVSFYNNEISEKSEIFDDQFSVERPDGSNFTLKIRSTKLEDSAMYFCASSGQLQAFFGQGTRLTVV.

The chain recombines TRBV30 with TRBJ1-2; 7 bases agree with TRBD1. The CDR3 spans 13 residues. V lost 4 bases to trimming and J lost 4 bases; unmatched junction nucleotides: 6. CDR1 is GTSNPN, CDR2 SVGIG, per germline (reference sequence). In nucleotides, the CDR3 is TGTGCCTGGAATCGTCGGGACAGCTATGGCTACACCTTC. Its protein product is CAWNRRDSYGYTF.

CDR3 protein: CASSQDRAPFWELFF. The CDR3 DNA is TGTGCCAGCAGCCAAGATAGGGCGCCATTCTGGGAGCTGTTTTTT. The gene calls are TRBV3-1 (or the pseudogene TRBV3-2) and TRBJ2-2; no clear D gene. This CDR3 region has 15 residues. V was shortened by 0 bases and J by 9 bases, with 14 bases between the two germline ends. Germline assignment: CDR1 LGHDT and CDR2 YNNKEL (reference sequence).

V gene TRBV6-6 combines with J gene TRBJ1-1; D is perhaps TRBD1 (5 bases). Germline CDR1 MNHNY, CDR2 SVGAGI (reference sequence). Trimming cost V 4 bases and J 4 bases, with 10 bases left between them. This CDR3 is 13 amino acids long. For the CDR3, the DNA is TGTGCCAGCAGTTGGGGGATGGGCACTGAAGCTTTCTTT. It translates to CASSWGMGTEAFF.

The chain links TRBV20-1 to TRBJ2-6, with a possible D match to TRBD1 (6 bases). The CDR3 length is 17 residues. The V end lost 3 bases, the J end lost 1 base, and 16 bases lay between the germline ends. Germline CDR1 reads DFQATT; CDR2 reads SNEGSKA (reference sequence). The CDR3 here is CSASNRAEFSGANVLTF. The DNA of the CDR3 is TGCAGTGCTAGTAACAGGGCGGAATTTTCTGGGGCCAACGTCCTGACTTTC.

The chain carries TRBV18 and TRBJ1-1; D remains ambiguous. CDR3 size: 13 residues. V was trimmed by 5 bases and J by 3 bases, leaving 10 bases between them. In germline, CDR1 is KGHSH, CDR2 LQKENI. CDR3 sequence reads: CASSIWEDTEAFF. CDR3 coding DNA: TGTGCCAGCTCAATTTGGGAGGACACTGAAGCTTTCTTT.

The rearrangement uses TRBV25-1 and TRBJ1-2; a weak D match, TRBD1 (5 bases). Germline V gene data show CDR1 as MGHDK and CDR2 as SYGVNS. V lost 2 bases and J 8 bases, leaving 18 bases between the germline ends. The CDR3 is 15 amino acids. CDR3 sequence (DNA): TGTGCCAGCAGTGAACGCGGCAGGGCCCATGGAGGCTACACCTTC. It codes for CASSERGRAHGGYTF.

Points on this clone: The junction differs from germline at one of its ends, possibly a read error. This specimen includes other DNA sequences encoding the same CDR3. The rearrangement links TRBV9 to TRBJ1-1, with D possibly matching TRBD1 (5 bases). The CDR3 has 14 residues. CDR1 and CDR2 (germline): SGDLS, YYNGEE. CDR3 coding DNA: TGTGTCAGCAGCGCGGATAGGGGGAACACTGAAGCTTTCTTT. This gives the protein CVSSADRGNTEAFF.

The CDR3 DNA reads TGTGCCAGCAGCTTGGTAGCAGACAGTTCCAGGACTGAAGCTTTCTTT. The encoded protein is CASSLVADSSRTEAFF. The J gene is TRBJ1-1, the V gene TRBV5-5; perhaps TRBD1 as D (5 bases). The CDR3 length is 16 residues. Trimming took 0 bases from V and 5 from J, leaving 17 bases between them. Germline V lookup: CDR1 SGHKS, CDR2 YYEKEE (reference sequence).

CDR3 region: CASSLDGTAYEQYF. In nucleotides, the CDR3 is TGCGCCAGCAGCTTGGACGGGACAGCCTACGAGCAGTACTTC. The gene calls are TRBV5-1 and TRBJ2-7; TRBD1 matches 7 bases. The length of the CDR3 is 14 residues. J gave up 2 bases and V 0 bases, and 2 bases lay outside the gene matches. Germline CDR1 and CDR2: SGHRS and YFSETQ.

The chain combines TRBV18 with TRBJ1-1; perhaps TRBD1 as D (6 bases). Germline lookup yields CDR1 KGHSH and CDR2 LQKENI. This CDR3 has 14 residues. V lost 4 bases and J 3 bases, leaving 12 bases between the germline ends. In nucleotides, the CDR3 is TGTGCCAGCTCACTTTCATCAGGGGACACTGAAGCTTTCTTT. This translates into CASSLSSGDTEAFF.

The rearrangement joins TRBV30 to TRBJ1-2, with a tentative D call TRBD1 (6 bases). Germline V gives CDR1 GTSNPN, CDR2 SVGIG (reference sequence). Trimming removed 2 bases at V and 3 bases at J, with 13 bases between. The CDR3 has 14 amino acids. CDR3 DNA: TGTGCCTGGAGTACTCAGGGGCGTCACTATGGCTACACCTTC. It specifies CAWSTQGRHYGYTF.

The chain couples TRBV7-9 to TRBJ1-1; 9 nucleotides line up with TRBD1. After removal of 4 bases from V and 11 bases from J, the junction contained 17 bases not matched to a gene. Germline V gene sequence: CDR1 SEHNR, CDR2 FQNEAQ (reference sequence). This CDR3 comprises 16 residues. The DNA for the CDR3 is TGTGCCAGCAGCTCCAGGACAGGGGAGTGGGGTAATGGGGCTTTCTTT. It codes for CASSSRTGEWGNGAFF.

The chain is built from TRBV18 and TRBJ1-1; 10 nucleotides line up with TRBD1. This CDR3 spans 13 amino acids. The ends lost 6 bases at V and 7 bases at J; junction bases unmatched: 5. Germline lookup yields CDR1 KGHSH and CDR2 LQKENI. The CDR3 spells CASSQDRGDEAFF. In nucleotides, the CDR3 is TGTGCCAGCTCCCAGGACAGGGGGGATGAAGCTTTCTTT. Full variable domain (outside the CDR3, taken from reference TRBV18 and TRBJ1-1): NAGVMQNPRHLVRRRGQEARLRCSPMKGHSHVYWYRQLPEEGLKFMVYLQKENIIDESGMPKERFSAEFPKEGPSILRIQQVVRGDSAAYFCASSQDRGDEAFFGQGTRLTVV.

The chain has TRBV5-6 and TRBJ1-1; TRBD1 matches at 7 bases. The CDR3 totals 15 residues. V was pared by 4 bases and J by 0 bases, with 6 bases of the junction left unmatched. The germline gives CDR1 SGHDT, CDR2 YYEEEE. CDR3 sequence reads: CASSHYRGMNTEAFF. The CDR3 DNA reads as TGTGCCAGCAGCCATTACAGGGGCATGAACACTGAAGCTTTCTTT.

V gene TRBV4-1 combines with J gene TRBJ1-3; D remains unclear. The germline V and J ends were trimmed by 1 base and 7 bases, with 11 bases remaining between them. Germline CDR1 and CDR2: MGHRA and YSYEKL. CDR3 length: 14 amino acids. The CDR3 sequence: CASSQVLERNTIYF. The CDR3 DNA is TGCGCCAGCAGCCAAGTCTTGGAACGGAACACCATATATTTT.

The CDR3 DNA reads TGTGCCAGCAGTTTGAGCGGGGGGAACTACAATGAGCAGTTCTTC. Its protein is CASSLSGGNYNEQFF. The rearrangement uses TRBV7-3 and TRBJ2-1; TRBD2 aligns across 9 bases. The germline V gene encodes CDR1 SGHTA and CDR2 FQGTGA. CDR3 length equals 15 residues. The V and J ends lost 6 bases and 3 bases, in that order; junction bases with no gene match: 6. Variable domain in full (rest from reference TRBV7-3 and TRBJ2-1): GAGVSQTPSNKVTEKGKYVELRCDPISGHTALYWYRQSLGQGPEFLIYFQGTGAADDSGLPNDRFFAVRPEGSVSTLKIQRTERGDSAVYLCASSLSGGNYNEQFFGPGTRLTVL.

This clone was seen a single time. This sequence joins TRBV2 and TRBJ2-7; no firm D call. CDR1 SNHLY and CDR2 FYNNEI come from the germline V gene. This CDR3 comprises 10 residues. V was trimmed by 8 bases and J by 5 bases, leaving 7 bases between them. DNA for the CDR3: TGTGCCAGCGGTTTCAACGAGCAGTACTTC. Translating it yields CASGFNEQYF.

J is TRBJ2-5 and V is TRBV5-1; 7 positions agree with TRBD1. Germline assignment: CDR1 SGHRS and CDR2 YFSETQ. After removal of 2 bases from V and 5 bases from J, the junction contained 6 bases not matched to a gene. The CDR3 extends over 14 amino acids. In DNA, the CDR3 is TGCGCCAGCAGCTTAACAGGGGTCCAGGAGACCCAGTACTTC. Translation: CASSLTGVQETQYF. The variable domain in full, completed from reference TRBV5-1 and TRBJ2-5, reads KAGVTQTPRYLIKTRGQQVTLSCSPISGHRSVSWYQQTPGQGLQFLFEYFSETQRNKGNFPGRFSGRQFSNSRSEMNVSTLELGDSALYLCASSLTGVQETQYFGPGTRLLVL.